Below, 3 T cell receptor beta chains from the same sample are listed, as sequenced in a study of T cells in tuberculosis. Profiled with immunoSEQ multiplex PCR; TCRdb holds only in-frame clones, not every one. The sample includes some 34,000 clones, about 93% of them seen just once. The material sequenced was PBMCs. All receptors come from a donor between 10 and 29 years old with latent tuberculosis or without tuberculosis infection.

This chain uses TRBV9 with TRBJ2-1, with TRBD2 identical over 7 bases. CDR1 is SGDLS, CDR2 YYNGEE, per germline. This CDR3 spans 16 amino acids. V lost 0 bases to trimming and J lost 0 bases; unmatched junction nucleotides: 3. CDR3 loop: CASSVGIAGSYNEQFF. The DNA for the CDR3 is TGTGCCAGCAGCGTAGGAATAGCGGGCTCCTACAATGAGCAGTTCTTC.

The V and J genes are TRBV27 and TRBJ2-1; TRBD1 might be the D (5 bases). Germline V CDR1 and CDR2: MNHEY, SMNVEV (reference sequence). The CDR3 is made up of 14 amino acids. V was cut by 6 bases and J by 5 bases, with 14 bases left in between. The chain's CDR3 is CASRAGPGNNEQFF. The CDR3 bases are TGTGCCAGCAGAGCCGGGCCAGGGAACAATGAGCAGTTCTTC.

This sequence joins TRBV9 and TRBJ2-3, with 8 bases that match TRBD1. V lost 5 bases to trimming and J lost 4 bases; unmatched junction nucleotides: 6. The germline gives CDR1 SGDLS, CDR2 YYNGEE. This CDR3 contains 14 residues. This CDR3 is CASSLRTGPDTQYF. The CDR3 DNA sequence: TGTGCCAGCAGTCTCAGGACAGGGCCAGATACGCAGTATTTT. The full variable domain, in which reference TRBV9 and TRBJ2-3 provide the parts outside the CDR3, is DSGVTQTPKHLITATGQRVTLRCSPRSGDLSVYWYQQSLDQGLQFLIQYYNGEERAKGNILERFSAQQFPDLHSELNLSSLELGDSALYFCASSLRTGPDTQYFGPGTRLTVL.